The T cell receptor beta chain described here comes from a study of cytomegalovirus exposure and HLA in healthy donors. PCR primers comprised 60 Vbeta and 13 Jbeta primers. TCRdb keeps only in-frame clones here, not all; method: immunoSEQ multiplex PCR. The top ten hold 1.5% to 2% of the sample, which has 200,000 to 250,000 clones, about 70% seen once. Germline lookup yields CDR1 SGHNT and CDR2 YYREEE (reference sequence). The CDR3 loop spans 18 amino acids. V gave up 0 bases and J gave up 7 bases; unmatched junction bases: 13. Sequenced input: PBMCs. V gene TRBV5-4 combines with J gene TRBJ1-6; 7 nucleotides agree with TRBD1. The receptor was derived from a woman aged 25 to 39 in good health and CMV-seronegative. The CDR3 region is CASSLGLDTGALNSPLHF. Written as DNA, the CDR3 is TGTGCCAGCAGCTTGGGTCTTGATACAGGGGCGCTGAATTCACCCCTCCACTTT.